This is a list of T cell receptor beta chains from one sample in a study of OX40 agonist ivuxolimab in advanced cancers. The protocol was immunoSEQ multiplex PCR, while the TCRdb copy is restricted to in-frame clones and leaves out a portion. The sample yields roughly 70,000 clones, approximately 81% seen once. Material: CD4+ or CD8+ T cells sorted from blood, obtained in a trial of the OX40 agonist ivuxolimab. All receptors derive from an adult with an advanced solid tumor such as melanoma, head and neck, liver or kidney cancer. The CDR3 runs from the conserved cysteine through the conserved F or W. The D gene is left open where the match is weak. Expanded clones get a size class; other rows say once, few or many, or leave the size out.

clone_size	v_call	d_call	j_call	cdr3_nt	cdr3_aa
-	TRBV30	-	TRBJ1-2	TGTGCCTGGCAACTGGGAGGGTATGGCTACACCTTC	CAWQLGGYGYTF
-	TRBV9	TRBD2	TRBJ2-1	TGTGCCAGCAGCGTAGGCGTTCGAGCGGGGGGGCGTAATGAGCAGTTCTTC	CASSVGVRAGGRNEQFF
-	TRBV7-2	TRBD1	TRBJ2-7	TGTGCCAGCAGCCTTGGACAGGGTAACGAGCAGTACTTC	CASSLGQGNEQYF
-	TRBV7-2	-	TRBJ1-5	TGTGCCAGCAGCTCGGGGGACACCCCAGTTCAGCCCCAGCATTTT	CASSSGDTPVQPQHF
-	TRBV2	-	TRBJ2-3	TGTGCCAGCAGTGAAGCCCGGGGGAATACAGATACGCAGTATTTT	CASSEARGNTDTQYF
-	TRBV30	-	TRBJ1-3	TGTGCCTGGAGCCGCCGGAGGCTCTCTGGAAACACCATATATTTT	CAWSRRRLSGNTIYF
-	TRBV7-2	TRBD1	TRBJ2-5	TGTGCCAGCAGCCCTGGACAGGGTGCAGAGACCCAGTACTTC	CASSPGQGAETQYF
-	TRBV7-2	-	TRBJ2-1	TGTGCCAGCAGCCAGGGGCTCCGCCGCAATGAGCAGTTCTTC	CASSQGLRRNEQFF
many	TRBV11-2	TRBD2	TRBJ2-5	TGTGCCAGCAGCTTAGGATTTGGGGGGGGATATGAGGAGACCCAGTACTTC	CASSLGFGGGYEETQYF
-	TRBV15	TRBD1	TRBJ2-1	TGTGCCACTTCGGGACAGTTGGACAATGAGCAGTTCTTC	CATSGQLDNEQFF
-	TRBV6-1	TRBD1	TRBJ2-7	TGTGCCAGCAGTATGACAGGGGAGCAGCAGTACTTC	CASSMTGEQQYF
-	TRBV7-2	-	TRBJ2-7	TGTGCCAGCAGCTTAGGGGCGCTAGCGACCTACGAGCAGTACTTC	CASSLGALATYEQYF
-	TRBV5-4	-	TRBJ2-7	TGTGCCAGCAGCTTGGAGGCTAGCAGCTACGAGCAGTACTTC	CASSLEASSYEQYF
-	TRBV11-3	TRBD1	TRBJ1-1	TGTGCCAGCAGCACCCGGACAGGGGAGGCTTTCTTT	CASSTRTGEAFF
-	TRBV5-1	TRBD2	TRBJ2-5	TGCGCCAGCAGCGACCGACTAGCGGGACCGAGAGAGACCCAGTACTTC	CASSDRLAGPRETQYF
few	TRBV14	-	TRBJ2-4	TGTGCCAGCAGCCAAGGGCTCTTGGGACTGCACGGGGCCAAAAACATTCAGTACTTC	CASSQGLLGLHGAKNIQYF
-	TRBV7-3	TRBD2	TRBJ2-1	TGTGCCAGCAGCCGTTTAGGGCGGGAGGGCCTTCATAATGAGCAGTTCTTC	CASSRLGREGLHNEQFF
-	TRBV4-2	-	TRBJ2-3	TGTGCCAGCGGAACAATAGCGGACAGCACAGATACGCAGTATTTT	CASGTIADSTDTQYF
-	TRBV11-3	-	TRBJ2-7	TGTGCCAGCAGCTCAGGGTATTCCTACGAGCAGTACTTC	CASSSGYSYEQYF
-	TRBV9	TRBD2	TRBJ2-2	TGTGCCAGCAGCTTAGGACTAGCGGCGAACACCGGGGAGCTGTTTTTT	CASSLGLAANTGELFF
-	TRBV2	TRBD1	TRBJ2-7	TGTGCCAGTTCCGGAAGGAGACCGGGACAGGGTAGTTTCGGGTACGAGCAGTACTTC	CASSGRRPGQGSFGYEQYF
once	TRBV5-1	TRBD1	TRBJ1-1	TGCGCCAGCAGCTCCCTCAGGGGGGTGAACACTGAAGCTTTCTTT	CASSSLRGVNTEAFF
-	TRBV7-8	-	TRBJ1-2	TGTGCCAGCAGCTTAGATTGGGACCGGGACGGAAGCTACACCTTC	CASSLDWDRDGSYTF
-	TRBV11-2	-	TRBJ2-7	TGTGCCAGCAGCTTAACCCGGGGAGGAACCTACGAGCAGTACTTC	CASSLTRGGTYEQYF
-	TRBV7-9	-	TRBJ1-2	TGTGCCAGCAGCTTAGGGGTGCGTGGCTACACCTTC	CASSLGVRGYTF
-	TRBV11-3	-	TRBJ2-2	TGTGCCAGCAGCTTAGGGCGAGTCACCGGGGAGCTGTTTTTT	CASSLGRVTGELFF